Listed below are T cell receptor beta chains from one sample, sequenced in a study of T cell changes during pregnancy in multiple sclerosis. The assay was immunoSEQ multiplex PCR, and TCRdb's table has in-frame clones only and misses some. The sample includes roughly 84,000 clones, around 95% of them seen just once. Sequencing was performed on peripheral blood, taken in the third trimester of pregnancy. These receptors were collected from a female donor in good health, enrolled as a control in a pregnancy study. Both conserved end residues are part of each CDR3. The order of the fields is J gene, V gene, CDR3 protein.

j_call: TRBJ2-3
v_call: TRBV5-1
cdr3_aa: CASSPRAVVGNTQYF

j_call: TRBJ2-3
v_call: TRBV5-1
cdr3_aa: CASSPGTASTDTQYF

j_call: TRBJ2-7
v_call: TRBV7-7
cdr3_aa: CASSPQGAIGEQYF

j_call: TRBJ2-3
v_call: TRBV5-4
cdr3_aa: CASSLPGRQGAADTQYF

j_call: TRBJ2-7
v_call: TRBV27
cdr3_aa: CASSLLHGQGPYEQYF

j_call: TRBJ2-3
v_call: TRBV7-9
cdr3_aa: CASSSSRSKTSGRSDTQYF

j_call: TRBJ1-2
v_call: TRBV27
cdr3_aa: CASSPNGGGGYTF

j_call: TRBJ1-1
v_call: TRBV28
cdr3_aa: CASSYRSQDTEAFF

j_call: TRBJ2-7
v_call: TRBV2
cdr3_aa: CASSPRDRGLYEQYF

j_call: TRBJ2-7
v_call: TRBV28
cdr3_aa: CASSLGDRGRSEQYF

j_call: TRBJ1-5
v_call: TRBV28
cdr3_aa: CASSPNPDTTYSNQPQHF

j_call: TRBJ1-2
v_call: TRBV18
cdr3_aa: CASSPPSQGNGYTF

j_call: TRBJ2-2
v_call: TRBV7-8
cdr3_aa: CASSFYTGLAEDTGELFF

j_call: TRBJ2-1
v_call: TRBV13
cdr3_aa: CASSYGLAGGTGEQFF

j_call: TRBJ1-1
v_call: TRBV7-9
cdr3_aa: CASSPPSMVDTLNTEAFF

j_call: TRBJ1-5
v_call: TRBV18
cdr3_aa: CASSPQGGSNQPQHF

j_call: TRBJ1-1
v_call: TRBV6-6
cdr3_aa: CASSPRQTGGTLEAFF

j_call: TRBJ2-1
v_call: TRBV27
cdr3_aa: CASSLEREIDNEQFF

j_call: TRBJ2-5
v_call: TRBV6-1
cdr3_aa: CASSEEFPRGRETQYF

j_call: TRBJ1-6
v_call: TRBV6-5
cdr3_aa: CASRTGTGGSPLHF

j_call: TRBJ2-1
v_call: TRBV6-4
cdr3_aa: CASSGTSGSDEQFF

j_call: TRBJ1-2
v_call: TRBV28
cdr3_aa: CASSHRDYGYTF

j_call: TRBJ2-6
v_call: TRBV6-1
cdr3_aa: CASSERGTAINVLTF

j_call: TRBJ2-1
v_call: TRBV7-9
cdr3_aa: CASSLDRSGIEQFF

j_call: TRBJ2-3
v_call: TRBV5-8
cdr3_aa: CASSLIAGGPTDTQYF

j_call: TRBJ1-1
v_call: TRBV2
cdr3_aa: CASIGTDTMNTEAFF

j_call: TRBJ2-3
v_call: TRBV5-4
cdr3_aa: CASSPGLGTDTQYF

j_call: TRBJ2-7
v_call: TRBV5-6
cdr3_aa: CASSSVAGVGYEQYF

j_call: TRBJ1-2
v_call: TRBV10-3
cdr3_aa: CAITEPPGQDGYTF

j_call: TRBJ1-1
v_call: TRBV28
cdr3_aa: CASSFGGLGNTEAFF

j_call: TRBJ2-1
v_call: TRBV15
cdr3_aa: CATSRVGLAGRGNEQFF

j_call: TRBJ2-3
v_call: TRBV27
cdr3_aa: CASKLAGYTDTQYF

j_call: TRBJ2-3
v_call: TRBV6-1
cdr3_aa: CASKSGGDTDTQYF

j_call: TRBJ1-5
v_call: TRBV28
cdr3_aa: CASTEERGNQPQHF

j_call: TRBJ1-2
v_call: TRBV5-4
cdr3_aa: CASSSTGVNYGYTF

j_call: -
v_call: TRBV5-1
cdr3_aa: CASSLGWRDVDEQYF

j_call: TRBJ2-1
v_call: TRBV4-1
cdr3_aa: CASSQPFTSGVTYNEQFF

j_call: TRBJ2-7
v_call: TRBV28
cdr3_aa: CASKGTGDSYEQYF

j_call: TRBJ2-7
v_call: TRBV5-1
cdr3_aa: CASSLGSSGRVYEQYF

j_call: TRBJ1-5
v_call: TRBV18
cdr3_aa: CASSPATGSNQPQHF

j_call: TRBJ2-7
v_call: TRBV21-1
cdr3_aa: CASSKRGPRTGAYEQYF

j_call: TRBJ1-4
v_call: TRBV28
cdr3_aa: CASSKDRGWGEKLFF

j_call: TRBJ2-1
v_call: TRBV28
cdr3_aa: CASSLLGDGEQFF

j_call: TRBJ1-6
v_call: TRBV5-4
cdr3_aa: CASSSWTGDNPPLHF

j_call: TRBJ2-3
v_call: TRBV5-1
cdr3_aa: CASSHREGASTDTQYF

j_call: TRBJ1-2
v_call: TRBV18
cdr3_aa: CASSPTEDDGYGYTF

j_call: TRBJ1-3
v_call: TRBV25-1
cdr3_aa: CASSRSGSGNTIYF

j_call: TRBJ2-1
v_call: TRBV27
cdr3_aa: CASSPMARDYNEQFF